This T cell receptor (beta chain) was sequenced for a study of vaccination and CD4 T cells after COVID-19. The treatment is: roughly 10-day PBMC culture with coronavirus spike peptide pools or control peptides (ViraFEST assay). Germline V gene data show CDR1 as DFQATT and CDR2 as SNEGSKA (reference sequence). Germline trimming cut 4 bases from V and 0 bases from J; bases unmatched to any gene: 3. The CDR3 spans 14 residues. Of note for this clonotype: Its antigen remains unknown.

Sequenced with the Oncomine TCR Beta short-read assay was DNA taken from cultured CD4+ T cells. TCRdb itself ran the PCR reads through MiXCR, one entry per CDR3 protein. The sample consists of around 20,000 distinct CDR3 sequences, more than 50% of them appearing once. This TCR came from a human donor who had recovered from COVID-19. The sequencing used CD4+ T cells from blood, cultured in vitro, collected before SARS-CoV-2 vaccination. V is TRBV20-1 and J is TRBJ2-3, with TRBD2 matching 8 bases. Here the CDR3 reads CSAKTSGSTDTQYF. The CDR3 DNA reads TGCAGTGCTAAAACTAGCGGAAGCACAGATACGCAGTATTTT.